Each of the 29 T cell receptor beta chains below was sequenced from the same sample in a study of tumor-infiltrating lymphocytes in primary liver carcinoma. Blood RNA originated from unsorted whole blood, with germline DNA additionally extracted. Starting from approximately 500 ng of total RNA, TCR beta cDNA was produced with a primer in the constant region. Three nested multiplex PCR rounds of slightly modified ARM-PCR generated TCR beta libraries. In the first two PCR rounds, TRBV1-TRBV30 forward primers were paired with a C-beta reverse primer, and each round lasted roughly 10 cycles. TCRdb fed the multiplex PCR reads into MiXCR, producing one record per CDR3 protein. Among 310,000 or so distinct CDR3 sequences listed, 50% to 75% were seen once. The sequenced sample consisted of peripheral blood. These receptors were taken from a woman between 25 and 40 years old with primary liver carcinoma and hepatitis B virus infection.

Turning to this clonotype: A much larger clone lies a single base off, so this may be a read error. This is likely a read error, given that the CDR3 carries no conserved phenylalanine or tryptophan at its end. The chain combines TRBV4-2 with TRBJ2-4; D assignment may be TRBD1 or TRBD2 (7 bases each). V was trimmed by 5 bases and J by 9 bases, leaving 14 bases between them. The germline V gene encodes CDR1 LGHNA and CDR2 YNFKEQ. This CDR3 contains 13 residues. In nucleotides, the CDR3 is TGTGCCAGCAGCTCTGACAGGGAGGGCATTCAGTACTTA. Protein sequence: CASSSDREGIQYL.

Only a few counts were recorded for this clonotype. V gene TRBV12-5 combines with J gene TRBJ2-7; D gene unclear. The CDR3 has 13 residues. V was shortened by 4 bases and J by 4 bases, with 11 bases between the two germline ends. Germline V gene data show CDR1 as LGHNT and CDR2 as FRNRAP. The CDR3 is CASGSPSGYEQYF. The CDR3 bases are TGTGCTAGTGGTTCGCCTTCAGGTTACGAGCAGTACTTC.

This chain uses TRBV20-1 with TRBJ2-1, with D perhaps matching TRBD2 (5 bases). Trimming cost V 4 bases and J 3 bases, with 7 bases left between them. The CDR3 has 12 residues. In germline, CDR1 is DFQATT, CDR2 SNEGSKA (reference sequence). In DNA form, the CDR3 reads TGCAGTGCTATAGGACTCTACAATGAGCAGTTCTTC. It is translated as CSAIGLYNEQFF.

The table lists this clonotype with a few counts. The chain recombines TRBV29-1 with TRBJ2-5, with D possibly matching TRBD1 (7 bases). CDR3 size: 19 residues. Trimming stripped 0 bases from V and 5 bases from J, with 28 bases between. Germline values: CDR1 SQVTM, CDR2 ANQGSEA. This chain's CDR3 is CSVEDHRGVVGGGLETQYF. DNA for the CDR3: TGCAGCGTTGAAGATCATCGGGGAGTGGTTGGAGGGGGCCTGGAGACCCAGTACTTC.

For this clonotype: A single base separates this from a much larger clone, so it may be a read error. This chain connects TRBV6-5 to TRBJ2-1, with 10 bases aligning to TRBD2. The CDR3 is 14 amino acids. CDR1 is MNHEY, CDR2 SVGAGI, per germline. V lost 6 bases to trimming and J lost 11 bases; unmatched junction nucleotides: 10. CDR3: CASRLAGEVNKQFF. CDR3 sequence (DNA): TGTGCCAGCAGGCTAGCGGGAGAAGTGAATAAGCAGTTCTTC.

This clonotype was seen a handful of times. This chain's CDR3 is CASSLGGQGALRNIQYF. The CDR3, as DNA: TGTGCCAGCAGCTTGGGGGGACAGGGGGCCCTAAGGAACATTCAGTACTTC. The rearrangement joins TRBV5-5 to TRBJ2-4; 12 bases match TRBD1. Germline-derived CDR1 and CDR2 are SGHKS and YYEKEE (reference sequence). Unmatched junction bases numbered 8, after V lost 0 bases and J lost 7 bases. CDR3 size: 17 residues.

Note on this clonotype: Because it lacks the conserved phenylalanine or tryptophan at the end, this CDR3 is likely a read error. J is TRBJ2-1 and V is TRBV29-1; D is possibly TRBD1 or TRBD2 (5 bases each). The CDR3 covers 14 residues. CDR1 and CDR2 from the germline V gene are SQVTM and ANQGSEA. CDR3 residues: CNVDEGRAYNEQFS. The DNA of the CDR3 is TGCAACGTTGATGAGGGGAGAGCCTACAATGAGCAGTTCTCC.

This clonotype was found once. The junction departs from the called germline gene at one end, perhaps through a read error. The chain joins TRBV12-3 or TRBV12-4 to TRBJ2-2; a weak D match, TRBD2 (6 bases). This CDR3 comprises 13 residues. The CDR3 sequence: CASHERYTGGLFF. DNA for the CDR3: TGTGCCAGCCATGAAAGATACACCGGGGGGCTGTTTTTT.

In the case of this clonotype: This may be a read error, as it is one base from a much larger clone. As the CDR3 is not closed by the conserved phenylalanine or tryptophan, this likely results from a read error. The chain joins TRBV12-3 or TRBV12-4 to TRBJ2-1; D is possibly TRBD2 (7 bases). The length of the CDR3 is 15 residues. The ends were cut back, 5 bases at V and 6 bases at J, with 17 bases in the middle. The CDR3 DNA follows: TGTGCCAGCAGTCTAAGCGGAGGGGGGGTCAATGAGCAGTTCTTA. This codes for CASSLSGGGVNEQFL.

In the case of this clonotype: A read error may account for a junction end that differs from germline. The chain couples TRBV11-2 to TRBJ2-1, with D perhaps TRBD1 or TRBD2 (6 bases each). CDR3 length: 11 residues. Germline-derived CDR1 and CDR2 are SGHAT and FQNNGV. The CDR3 DNA follows: TGTACCAGCAGCTTAGGGGGGAAGCAGTTCTTC. Protein sequence: CTSSLGGKQFF.

Of note for this clonotype: Since a much larger clone is just one base distant, this may be a read error. J is TRBJ1-2 and V is TRBV4-2, with D uncertain. This CDR3 region has 15 residues. Germline-derived CDR1 and CDR2 are LGHNA and YNFKEQ. The CDR3 protein is CASSQDRGVAYDYTF. The CDR3, as DNA: TGTGCCAGCAGCCAAGATCGTGGGGTAGCCTATGACTACACCTTC.

V is TRBV28 and J is TRBJ2-7, with D possibly TRBD2 on 6 matching bases. From germline, CDR1 is MDHEN and CDR2 SYDVKM. CDR3 length: 14 amino acids. The V and J ends lost 2 bases and 2 bases respectively, with 10 bases between them. In DNA form, the CDR3 reads TGTGCCAGCAGTTTAGCCGGGAGCGCCTACGAGCAGTACTTC. Amino acid sequence: CASSLAGSAYEQYF.

The CDR3 DNA sequence: TGCGCCAGCAGCCAAGATGGGGCCAGGGGGCCCACGAACACTGAAGCTTTCTTT. This translates into CASSQDGARGPTNTEAFF. The V call is TRBV4-1, the J call TRBJ1-1; TRBD1 matches at 8 bases. CDR1 is MGHRA and CDR2 is YSYEKL in the germline V gene. The junction had 10 bases not matched to a gene; V was cut back by 0 bases and J by 1 base. The CDR3 length is 18 residues.

This clonotype has just a few counts. The rearrangement joins TRBV7-9 to TRBJ2-1, with D perhaps given as TRBD1 or TRBD2 (6 bases each). Trimming left V 11 bases short and J 8 bases short, with 19 bases between. Per the germline V gene, CDR1 is SEHNR and CDR2 is FQNEAQ (reference sequence). This CDR3 contains 13 residues. CDR3 nucleotide sequence: TGTGCCCCGGACAGTCTAGCGTCCCATGAGCAGTTCTTC. Translated, it gives CAPDSLASHEQFF.

A remark on this clonotype: The junction departs from germline at one end; a sequencing error may be responsible. The chain links TRBV11-2 to TRBJ2-5, with D unresolved. Germline V gene data show CDR1 as SGHAT and CDR2 as FQNNGV. This CDR3 region has 11 residues. The CDR3 sequence: CASSLVETQHF. CDR3 coding DNA: TGTGCCAGCAGCTTAGTAGAGACCCAGCATTTC.

This clonotype appeared many times. V usage is TRBV29-1 and J usage is TRBJ2-3; the D gene is possibly TRBD1 (6 bases). V shed 6 bases and J shed 4 bases, with 14 bases lying between them. The CDR3 runs 13 residues. Per the germline V gene, CDR1 is SQVTM and CDR2 is ANQGSEA. The CDR3 sequence: CSVSRGQADTQYF. CDR3 DNA: TGCAGCGTAAGCAGGGGTCAGGCAGATACGCAGTATTTT.

The table lists this clonotype with a few counts. This chain links TRBV12-3 or TRBV12-4 with TRBJ2-5; D remains unclear. The CDR3 consists of 14 residues. Trimming shortened V by 2 bases and J by 5 bases, and 12 bases separated the two germline ends. The CDR3 DNA reads TGTGCCAGCAGTTTAACTATTTACCTGGAGACCCAGTACTTC. Protein sequence: CASSLTIYLETQYF.

A word on this clonotype: The junction shows a germline mismatch at one end, possibly a read error. This chain joins TRBV6-2 or TRBV6-3 and TRBJ1-1; D is undetermined. CDR3 size: 12 residues. Looked up from germline, CDR1 is MNHEY and CDR2 is SVGEGT. The CDR3 nucleotides are TGTGCCAGTAGTGTGGGGTACACTGGAGCTTTCTTT. It translates to CASSVGYTGAFF.

As to this clonotype: Being one base from a much bigger clone, this may be a read error. The V call is TRBV12-3 or TRBV12-4, the J call TRBJ2-3; no clear D gene. This CDR3 has 13 residues. This CDR3 reads CVSSLKGTDTQYF. The CDR3 region has the DNA TGTGTCAGCAGTTTAAAAGGCACAGATACGCAGTATTTT.

This clonotype was seen many times. Written as DNA, the CDR3 is TGTGCCAGCAGCGGTGGGGTCCGGGACTATATTCGTGAGCAGTTCTTC. It encodes CASSGGVRDYIREQFF. J is TRBJ2-1 and V is TRBV11-1; 7 bases are a match to TRBD2. The CDR3 sequence is 16 residues long. Germline V lookup: CDR1 SGHAT, CDR2 FQDESV (reference sequence). J gave up 9 bases and V 5 bases, and 16 bases lay outside the gene matches.

This clonotype appeared many times. The rearrangement joins TRBV4-1 to TRBJ2-1; no firm D call. Germline loops: CDR1 MGHRA, CDR2 YSYEKL. The ends were cut back, 0 bases at V and 14 bases at J, with 14 bases in the middle. The CDR3 totals 13 residues. Written as DNA, the CDR3 is TGCGCCAGCAGCCAAGATACTCGTACTGGGGAGTTCTTC. Amino acids: CASSQDTRTGEFF.

With regard to this clonotype: Since no conserved phenylalanine or tryptophan closes the CDR3, a read error is the likely cause. The gene calls are TRBV11-3 and TRBJ2-1; 11 bases align to TRBD2. This CDR3 is 15 amino acids long. Germline CDR1 reads SGHNT; CDR2 reads YENEEA. In DNA form, the CDR3 reads TGTGCTAGCAGCTTAACTCTAGCGGGAGGCAATGAGCAGTTCTCC. Translating it yields CASSLTLAGGNEQFS.

This chain joins TRBV4-1 and TRBJ2-1; TRBD2 is a possible D gene (6 bases). Germline V gives CDR1 MGHRA, CDR2 YSYEKL. Trimming took off 7 bases at V and 8 bases at J, with 21 bases between the two ends. The CDR3 contains 15 residues. CDR3 sequence: CASTVRSSGRDEQFF. The CDR3 coding sequence is TGCGCCAGCACCGTAAGGAGTAGCGGAAGGGATGAGCAGTTCTTC.

The chain has TRBV29-1 and TRBJ2-6; 10 bases line up with TRBD1. The ends lost 7 bases at V and 0 bases at J; junction bases unmatched: 12. The CDR3 is 18 residues long. In germline, CDR1 is SQVTM, CDR2 ANQGSEA. CDR3 sequence (DNA): TGCAGCGCCGCCTTGTTGACAGGGGGCGTCTCTGGGGCCAACGTCCTGACTTTC. Translated: CSAALLTGGVSGANVLTF.

The chain combines TRBV4-1 with TRBJ2-3, with TRBD2 matching over 8 bases. The length of the CDR3 is 15 residues. Germline assignment: CDR1 MGHRA and CDR2 YSYEKL. The J segment lost 5 bases and the V segment lost 3 bases, leaving 7 bases of the junction unmatched. The CDR3 DNA reads as TGCGCCAGCAGCCACAGAGCGGGAGCGAGAGATACGCAGTATTTT. It yields the protein CASSHRAGARDTQYF.

In this sample, this clonotype turned up once. V and J are TRBV7-9 and TRBJ2-2, with D possibly TRBD1 on 5 matching bases. Germline CDR1 is SEHNR and CDR2 is FQNEAQ (reference sequence). There are 17 residues in the CDR3. Trimming pared 1 base from V and 2 bases from J, leaving 14 bases between. The chain's CDR3 is CASSLGRGQINTGELFF. DNA of the CDR3: TGTGCCAGCAGCTTAGGTCGCGGACAAATAAACACCGGGGAGCTGTTTTTT.

This clonotype was counted a few times. The chain uses TRBV4-3 and TRBJ1-4; no firm D call. This CDR3 is 16 amino acids long. V lost 1 base and J 0 bases, leaving 9 bases between the germline ends. Germline V CDR1 and CDR2: LGHNA, YSLEER. CDR3 loop: CASSQGTAPTNEKLFF. The CDR3 DNA sequence: TGCGCCAGCAGCCAAGGGACTGCTCCAACTAATGAAAAACTGTTTTTT.

The chain recombines TRBV6-6 with TRBJ1-4, with D perhaps TRBD1 (5 bases). Deletions cut 11 bases from V and 8 bases from J, with 21 bases between. This CDR3 region has 14 residues. The germline V gene has CDR1 MNHNY and CDR2 SVGAGI (reference sequence). CDR3 protein: CAARGTAQAEKLFF. The CDR3, as DNA: TGTGCCGCCCGGGGGACCGCCCAGGCCGAAAAACTGTTTTTT.

The CDR3 reads CASSYYRGRTDTQYF. In DNA, the CDR3 is TGTGCCAGCAGTTACTACAGGGGGCGCACAGATACGCAGTATTTT. The rearrangement joins TRBV28 to TRBJ2-3, with TRBD1 matching 9 bases. This CDR3 comprises 15 residues. V shed 4 bases, J shed 1 base, and the junction held 3 bases outside the gene matches. Germline CDR1 is MDHEN and CDR2 is SYDVKM.